The clone carrying this T cell receptor (beta chain) came up a few times. Its antigen is still unknown. These data originate in a study of T cells after yellow fever vaccination. General study results and limits: Abundant clonotypes (contaminants from the bulk population) could be present in FACS-sorted repertoires. It was a weaker secondary response, yet one that peaked faster, at day 5 versus 15.

The TCR cDNA carried a universal primer site and UMIs from 5'RACE template switching. From the 5' RACE reads, TCRdb called clonotypes with MiXCR, one entry per CDR3 protein. This sample has 300,000 or so distinct CDR3 sequences; around 7.3% occur once, and the top ten carry over 15%. Here the sequenced sample was PBMCs, taken more than 35 days after the first yellow fever vaccination. The TCR was taken from a man younger than 35 who received the YFV17D yellow fever vaccine.

CDR3: CASSQNENTEAFF. As DNA, the CDR3 is TGTGCCAGCAGCCAAAATGAAAACACTGAAGCTTTCTTT. The rearrangement uses TRBV3-1 and TRBJ1-1; no clear D. V gave up 2 bases and J gave up 2 bases, with 6 bases separating them. The V gene's germline CDR1 is LGHDT and CDR2 YNNKEL (reference sequence). CDR3 size: 13 residues.